One and the same sample provided the 6 T cell receptor beta chains below, sequenced in a study of blood T cells in healthy people across ages. The second PCR ran about 6 to 12 cycles with a sample-barcoded 5' primer and J-beta primers. In TCRdb, the 5' RACE reads were re-called with MiXCR into one record per CDR3 protein. This table has roughly 1.6 million distinct CDR3 sequences, approximately 32% appearing once. Material for sequencing was blood. These receptors all come from a woman aged 30 to 39 in good health.

A few counts support this clonotype. The chain employs TRBV2 and TRBJ1-1, with 7 nucleotides matching TRBD1. The CDR3 is 14 residues long. Germline V lookup: CDR1 SNHLY, CDR2 FYNNEI. The trim removed 9 bases at V and 0 bases at J, leaving 7 bases unmatched. The DNA of the CDR3 is TGTGCCAGTGCGGAGGGGGCCATGAACACTGAAGCTTTCTTT. Translated, it gives CASAEGAMNTEAFF.

This chain joins TRBV6-2 or TRBV6-3 and TRBJ1-1; weak D call: TRBD1 (5 bases). Germline V CDR1 and CDR2: MNHEY, SVGEGT. The V gene lost 0 bases and the J gene lost 2 bases, with 13 bases spanning the gap. The CDR3 spans 16 residues. The CDR3 coding sequence is TGTGCCAGCAGTTACTCGGATGCCACAGGAAACACTGAAGCTTTCTTT. It codes for CASSYSDATGNTEAFF.

The chain recombines TRBV5-1 with TRBJ2-1; D is unresolved. The V end was cut by 1 base, the J end by 0 bases, with 8 bases between. The germline V gene has CDR1 SGHRS and CDR2 YFSETQ. This CDR3 spans 15 amino acids. The CDR3 region is CASSLRRDSYNEQFF. CDR3 DNA: TGCGCCAGCAGCTTGCGCCGAGACTCCTACAATGAGCAGTTCTTC.

This sequence joins TRBV6-2 or TRBV6-3 and TRBJ2-1; 10 nucleotides line up with TRBD2. Germline V gene sequence: CDR1 MNHEY, CDR2 SVGEGT. Trimming at V came to 2 bases and at J to 0 bases, leaving 4 bases not matched to a gene. This CDR3 has 17 amino acids. The CDR3 region is CASSYPIAGGSYNEQFF. The CDR3 DNA reads TGTGCCAGCAGTTACCCAATAGCGGGAGGCTCCTACAATGAGCAGTTCTTC.

V gene TRBV7-2 combines with J gene TRBJ1-2, with 7 bases fitting TRBD1. Trimming took 6 bases from V and 8 from J; bases not matched to a gene: 15. This CDR3 is 15 amino acids long. Germline V gene data show CDR1 as SGHTA and CDR2 as FQGNSA. CDR3 in amino acids: CASSTAPGGAWGYTF. CDR3 DNA sequence: TGTGCCAGCAGTACTGCCCCAGGGGGAGCTTGGGGCTACACCTTC.

J is TRBJ1-1 and V is TRBV5-1, with D perhaps matching TRBD1 (6 bases). Germline V gives CDR1 SGHRS, CDR2 YFSETQ. The CDR3 contains 15 residues. Trimming removed 2 bases from V and 3 bases from J, with 14 bases in between. The CDR3: CASSLPGRGDTEAFF. As DNA, the CDR3 is TGCGCCAGCAGCTTACCTGGCAGGGGAGACACTGAAGCTTTCTTT.